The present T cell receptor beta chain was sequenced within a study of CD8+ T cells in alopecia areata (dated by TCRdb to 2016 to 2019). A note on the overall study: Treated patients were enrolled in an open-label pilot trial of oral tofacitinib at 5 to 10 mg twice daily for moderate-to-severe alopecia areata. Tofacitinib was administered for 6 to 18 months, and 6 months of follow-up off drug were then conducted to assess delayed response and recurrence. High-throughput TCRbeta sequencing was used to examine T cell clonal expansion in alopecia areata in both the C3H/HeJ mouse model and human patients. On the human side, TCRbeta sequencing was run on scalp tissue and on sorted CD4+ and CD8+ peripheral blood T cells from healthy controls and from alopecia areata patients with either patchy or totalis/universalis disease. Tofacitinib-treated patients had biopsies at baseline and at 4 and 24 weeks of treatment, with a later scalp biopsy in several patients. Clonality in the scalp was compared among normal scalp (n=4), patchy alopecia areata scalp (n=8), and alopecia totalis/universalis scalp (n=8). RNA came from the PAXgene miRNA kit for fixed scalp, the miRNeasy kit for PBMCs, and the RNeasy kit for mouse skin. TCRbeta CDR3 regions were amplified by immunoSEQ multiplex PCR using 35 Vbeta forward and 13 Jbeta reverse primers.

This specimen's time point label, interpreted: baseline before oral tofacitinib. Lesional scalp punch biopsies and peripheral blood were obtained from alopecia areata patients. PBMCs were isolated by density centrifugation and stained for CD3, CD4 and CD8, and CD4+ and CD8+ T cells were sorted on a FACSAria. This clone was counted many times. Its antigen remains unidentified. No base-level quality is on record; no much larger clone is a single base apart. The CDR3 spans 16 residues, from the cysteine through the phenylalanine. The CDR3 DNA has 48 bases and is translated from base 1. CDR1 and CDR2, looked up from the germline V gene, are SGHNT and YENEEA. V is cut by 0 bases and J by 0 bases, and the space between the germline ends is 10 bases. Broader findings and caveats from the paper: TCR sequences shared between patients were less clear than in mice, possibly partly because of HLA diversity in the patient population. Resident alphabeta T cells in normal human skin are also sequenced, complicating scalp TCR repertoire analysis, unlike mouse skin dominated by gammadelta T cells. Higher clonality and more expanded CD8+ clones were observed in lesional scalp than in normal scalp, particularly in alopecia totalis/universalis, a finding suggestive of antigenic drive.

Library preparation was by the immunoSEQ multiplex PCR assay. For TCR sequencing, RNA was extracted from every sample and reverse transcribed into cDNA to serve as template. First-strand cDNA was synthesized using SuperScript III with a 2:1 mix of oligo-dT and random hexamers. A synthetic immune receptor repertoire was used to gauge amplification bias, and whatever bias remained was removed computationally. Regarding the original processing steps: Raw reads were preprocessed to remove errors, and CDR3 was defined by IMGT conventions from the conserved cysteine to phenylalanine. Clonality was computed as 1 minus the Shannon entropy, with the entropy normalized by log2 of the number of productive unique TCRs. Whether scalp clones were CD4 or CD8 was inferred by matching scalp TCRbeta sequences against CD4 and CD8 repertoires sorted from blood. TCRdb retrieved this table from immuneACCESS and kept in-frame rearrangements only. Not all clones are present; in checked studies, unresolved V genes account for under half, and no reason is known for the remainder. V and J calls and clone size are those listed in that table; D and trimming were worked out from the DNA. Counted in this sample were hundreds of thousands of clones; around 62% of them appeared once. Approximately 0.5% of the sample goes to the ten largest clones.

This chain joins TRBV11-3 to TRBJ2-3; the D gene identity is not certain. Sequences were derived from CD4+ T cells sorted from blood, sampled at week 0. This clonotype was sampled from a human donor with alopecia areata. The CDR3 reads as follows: CASSLEGTKSTDTQYF. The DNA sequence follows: TGTGCCAGCAGCTTAGAAGGAACCAAGAGCACAGATACGCAGTATTTT.